The 14 T cell receptor beta chains listed next were all sequenced from one sample in a study of CD8 T cells in ankylosing spondylitis (dated by TCRdb to 2016 to 2017). The method behind the library was 5' RACE. The sequencer was an Illumina HiSeq 2500. TCRdb took the public reads, trimmed them with fastp at Q25, ran MiXCR for clone calling and kept in-frame beta chains. CDR3 protein duplicates are merged, each entry listing the most common genes and DNA. The sample table lists more than 300,000 distinct CDR3 sequences, around a tenth of them with a count of one. The ten largest clonotypes hold roughly 9.2% of the sample. Specimen: blood, either unsorted or a sorted T cell fraction (not recorded which). These receptors came from a female donor with ankylosing spondylitis or in good health (not recorded which).

In this sample, this clonotype turned up many times. V usage is TRBV12-3 or TRBV12-4 and J usage is TRBJ1-2; D ambiguous. V was cut by 2 bases and J by 1 base, with 11 bases left in between. This CDR3 region has 15 residues. Here the CDR3 DNA reads TGTGCCAGCAGTTTACGTCTAGGGAGTAACTATGGCTACACCTTC. Amino acid sequence: CASSLRLGSNYGYTF.

The chain employs TRBV12-3 or TRBV12-4 and TRBJ1-5; 7 nucleotides line up with TRBD1. V trimming: 3 bases; J trimming: 3 bases; junction bases outside the gene matches: 5. This CDR3 has 15 residues. CDR3 protein: CASSFGGQTNQPQHF. The CDR3 DNA reads TGTGCCAGCAGTTTCGGGGGACAGACCAATCAGCCCCAGCATTTT.

Many counts were recorded for this clonotype. This chain links TRBV10-3 with TRBJ2-7; D is ambiguous. V gave up 0 bases and J gave up 9 bases, with 6 bases separating them. This CDR3 spans 11 amino acids. The V gene's germline CDR1 is ENHRY and CDR2 SYGVKD. Here the CDR3 DNA reads TGTGCCATCAGTGAGTCCATTGGGCAGTACTTC. Protein sequence: CAISESIGQYF.

To note about this clonotype: At one end the junction does not follow the germline gene, possibly because of a read error. The V call is TRBV29-1, the J call TRBJ1-5, with D maybe TRBD1 (5 bases). The CDR3 is 12 amino acids. CDR1 is SQVTM, CDR2 ANQGSEA, per germline. This CDR3 is CSVSQGNQPQHF. CDR3 bases: TGCAGCGTTTCCCAGGGCAACCAGCCCCAGCATTTT.

At least ten counts were recorded for this clonotype. The chain carries TRBV4-1 and TRBJ2-1; D is possibly TRBD1 (6 bases). CDR3 length: 13 residues. Trimming stripped 2 bases from V and 10 bases from J, with 12 bases between. Germline V gene data show CDR1 as MGHRA and CDR2 as YSYEKL. CDR3: CASSQWQGTEQFF. The CDR3 DNA is TGCGCCAGCAGCCAATGGCAAGGGACAGAGCAGTTCTTC.

This clonotype was counted many times. J is TRBJ2-1 and V is TRBV6-1; perhaps TRBD1 as D (7 bases). V lost 6 bases and J 8 bases, leaving 17 bases between the germline ends. Germline loops: CDR1 MNHNS, CDR2 SASEGT. The CDR3 consists of 14 residues. This CDR3 is CASSVRGASDEQFF. The CDR3 region has the DNA TGTGCCAGCAGCGTCAGGGGGGCGTCGGATGAGCAGTTCTTC.

This clonotype was observed a few times. The J gene is TRBJ2-2, the V gene TRBV5-1, with D tentatively TRBD1 or TRBD2 (5 bases each). This CDR3 has 15 amino acids. Germline values: CDR1 SGHRS, CDR2 YFSETQ. Trimming removed 4 bases at V and 5 bases at J, with 15 bases between. CDR3 sequence: CASSLRTGQTGELFF. CDR3 coding DNA: TGCGCCAGCAGCCTGAGAACGGGGCAAACCGGGGAGCTGTTTTTT.

This clonotype appeared many times. The rearrangement joins TRBV29-1 to TRBJ2-1; the D gene is possibly TRBD1 (5 bases). This CDR3 region has 13 residues. The V and J ends lost 8 bases and 8 bases respectively, with 19 bases between them. Germline V CDR1 and CDR2: SQVTM, ANQGSEA. This CDR3 is CSTRTLGPDEQFF. The CDR3 DNA is TGCAGCACCCGGACGTTGGGGCCCGATGAGCAGTTCTTC.

A few counts support this clonotype. The gene calls are TRBV10-2 and TRBJ2-1; D is possibly TRBD1 or TRBD2 (5 bases each). The length of the CDR3 is 13 residues. CDR1 is WSHSY, CDR2 SAAADI, per germline. The V gene lost 4 bases and the J gene lost 8 bases, with 12 bases spanning the gap. The CDR3 loop is CASSGDGWDEQFF. The CDR3 DNA sequence: TGCGCCAGCAGTGGGGACGGTTGGGATGAGCAGTTCTTC.

This clonotype was detected many times. The junction and the germline gene differ at one end; a read error may be behind it. The chain recombines TRBV12-3 or TRBV12-4 with TRBJ1-6; D is ambiguous. The CDR3 extends over 14 amino acids. CDR3 DNA: TGTGCCAGCACTTTAAGCAGGATTCAATCACCCCTCCACTTT. This encodes CASTLSRIQSPLHF.

This clonotype was observed many times. The V gene is TRBV5-1, the J gene TRBJ2-1; a weak D match, TRBD1 (6 bases). This CDR3 has 13 residues. The ends were cut back, 4 bases at V and 9 bases at J, with 14 bases in the middle. CDR1 and CDR2 (germline): SGHRS, YFSETQ. CDR3 loop: CASSGDRMGEQFF. CDR3 nucleotide sequence: TGCGCCAGCAGCGGCGACAGGATGGGTGAGCAGTTCTTC.

This clonotype was detected ten times or more. This chain joins TRBV5-1 and TRBJ1-6, with 7 bases lining up with TRBD1. The CDR3 covers 16 residues. Germline values: CDR1 SGHRS, CDR2 YFSETQ. J lost 0 bases, V lost 0 bases, and 0 bases had no gene match. The CDR3 protein is CASSLGTGSYNSPLHF. The CDR3 region has the DNA TGCGCCAGCAGCTTGGGGACAGGCTCCTATAATTCACCCCTCCACTTT.

CDR3 protein: CACGTASSYGYTF. The DNA for the CDR3 is TGTGCCTGCGGGACAGCTTCGAGCTATGGCTACACCTTC. The chain couples TRBV30 to TRBJ1-2; TRBD1 matches at 7 bases. Germline CDR1 reads GTSNPN; CDR2 reads SVGIG (reference sequence). The CDR3 has 13 residues. V was pared by 6 bases and J by 4 bases, with 8 bases of the junction left unmatched.

The chain links TRBV4-2 to TRBJ2-3; D is perhaps TRBD1 or TRBD2 (5 bases each). Germline CDR1 and CDR2: LGHNA and YNFKEQ. The CDR3 covers 15 residues. V was trimmed by 2 bases and J by 5 bases, leaving 14 bases between them. DNA of the CDR3: TGTGCCAGCAGCCAAATGGGGGTAGCCAAAGATACGCAGTATTTT. It codes for CASSQMGVAKDTQYF.